This record looks at one TCR beta chain sequence and its context. Trimming removed 2 bases from V and 2 bases from J, with 15 bases in between. Per germline, CDR1 MNHNS and CDR2 SASEGT. The CDR3 is 17 residues long. This specimen belongs to a study of blood T cell repertoires in COVID-19. Study in general: Specimens from acute and convalescent COVID-19 originated in the United States, Italy and Spain. The analysed material was cDNA or gDNA that came from T cells, B-cell-depleted T cells, or PBMCs.

Only in-frame clones appear in the TCRdb table, and some are missing; sequencing was by immunoSEQ multiplex PCR. This table has approximately 72,000 clones, approximately 86% appearing once. This sequence originates from a man aged 45-60 years with acute or convalescent COVID-19. The sequencing sample was made of peripheral blood. The chain recombines TRBV6-1 with TRBJ2-2, with unresolved D. The DNA for the CDR3 is TGTGCCAGCAGTGAACTAGGCGTGGCAGCCAACACCGGGGAGCTGTTTTTT. It encodes CASSELGVAANTGELFF.